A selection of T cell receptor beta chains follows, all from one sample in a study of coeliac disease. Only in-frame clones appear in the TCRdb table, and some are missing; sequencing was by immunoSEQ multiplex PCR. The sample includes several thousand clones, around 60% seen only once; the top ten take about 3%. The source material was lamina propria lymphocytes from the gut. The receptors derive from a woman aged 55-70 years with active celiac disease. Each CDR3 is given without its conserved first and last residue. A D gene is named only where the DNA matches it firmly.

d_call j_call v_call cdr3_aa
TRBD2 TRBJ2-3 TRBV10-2 ASSEGTSGRADTQY
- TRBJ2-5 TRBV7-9 ASRVAGEIETQY
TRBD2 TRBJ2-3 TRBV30 AFEGSGGAADTQY
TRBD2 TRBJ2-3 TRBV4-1 ASTQRGGLAVADTQY
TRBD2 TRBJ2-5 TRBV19 ASSIRNYRLAVKETQY
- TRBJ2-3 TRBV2 ASSHEASTDTQY
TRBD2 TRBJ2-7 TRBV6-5 TSGGAYEQY
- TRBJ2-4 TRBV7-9 ASSSAGTAKNIQY
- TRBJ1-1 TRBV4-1 ASSQGGPVYTEAF
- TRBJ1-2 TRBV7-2 ASSLDGVGGYT
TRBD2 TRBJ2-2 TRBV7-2 ASSSQWRGGNTGELF
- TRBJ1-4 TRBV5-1 ASSFASTNEKLF
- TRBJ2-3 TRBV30 AWSVILGAGDTQY
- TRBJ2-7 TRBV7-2 ASSQGAYYEQY
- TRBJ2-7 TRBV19 ASMAHHSYEQY
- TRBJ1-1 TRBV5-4 ASSLAGRVSRLNTEAF
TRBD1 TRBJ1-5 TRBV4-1 ASSHAGGGQPQH
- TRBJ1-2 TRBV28 ASSPPGRDGGYT
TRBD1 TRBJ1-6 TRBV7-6 ASSPEPGQGGSPLH
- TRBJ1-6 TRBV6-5 ASGGGYYNSPLH
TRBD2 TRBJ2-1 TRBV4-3 ASSQEPTSGFHDSYNEQF
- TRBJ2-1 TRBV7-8 ASSLLEERSSYNEQF
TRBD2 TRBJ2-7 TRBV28 ASSFGIRGEPIYEQY
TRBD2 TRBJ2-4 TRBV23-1 ASSSNPKRGENIQY
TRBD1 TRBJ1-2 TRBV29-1 SVSSDRDKGYT
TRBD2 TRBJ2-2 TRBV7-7 ASSTGTSFTGELF
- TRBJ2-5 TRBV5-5 ASSGTTSVEVQY
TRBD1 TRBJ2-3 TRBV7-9 ASSPRGPDTQY
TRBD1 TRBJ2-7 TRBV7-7 ASSSAPGTGTYEQY
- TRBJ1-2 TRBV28 ASKTGGGLYGYT
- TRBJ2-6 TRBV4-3 ASSPGAGANVLT
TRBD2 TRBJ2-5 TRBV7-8 ASSERGGEETQY
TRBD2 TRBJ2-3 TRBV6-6 ASSYRREGRGDTQY
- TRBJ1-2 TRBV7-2 ASSLALGSSSGYT
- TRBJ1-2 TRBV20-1 SARLLGGYT
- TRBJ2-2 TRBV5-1 ASSPDPLAHGELF
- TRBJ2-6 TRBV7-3 ASSSLGVSGANVLT
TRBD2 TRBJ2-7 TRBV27 ASSFSGRASRYEQY
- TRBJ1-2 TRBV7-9 ASSLGQAPNYGYT
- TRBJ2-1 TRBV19 ASSGGANEQF
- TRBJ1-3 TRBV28 ASSLSEAGAGNTIY
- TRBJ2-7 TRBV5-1 ASWEAGNEQY
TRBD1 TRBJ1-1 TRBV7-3 ASSSQGALNTEAF
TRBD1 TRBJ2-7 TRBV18 ASSPGTGQGYEQY
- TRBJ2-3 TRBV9 ASSLGGPGGTDTQY
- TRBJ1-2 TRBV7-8 ASSLAWESGGYT
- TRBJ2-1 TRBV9 ASSVDARNNEQF
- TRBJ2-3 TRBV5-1 ASSFLVGAEDTQY
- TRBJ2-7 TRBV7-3 ASSSQGSAEQY
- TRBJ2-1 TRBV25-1 ASSKSQGSYNEQF
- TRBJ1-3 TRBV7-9 ASSQYREGNTIY
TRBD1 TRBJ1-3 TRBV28 ATGDREN
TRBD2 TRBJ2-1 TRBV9 ASSVKLAGADEQF
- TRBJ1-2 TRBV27 ASSSAAFPGGDYGYT
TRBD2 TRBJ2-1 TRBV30 AWRTSGRHNEQF